This TCR beta chain stems from a study of identical twins. Template switching created a universal primer site, and the cDNA included unique molecular identifiers. Via MiXCR, TCRdb re-called the 5' RACE reads, giving one row per CDR3 protein. Here the sample spans under 450,000 distinct CDR3 sequences, about a fifth being singletons. Study-level findings and limits: Invariant cells of the MAIT and iNKT types might have partly distorted the zero-insertion analyses.

CDR3 size: 14 residues. V gave up 5 bases and J gave up 5 bases, with 14 bases separating them. Germline CDR1 SGHTA, CDR2 FQGNSA. This clonotype was seen repeatedly, ten times or more. Antigen: not known. Sequencing used naive T cells sorted from blood. The chain carries TRBV7-2 and TRBJ2-3; D is unclear. The receptor's source is a man aged 45-60 years in good health. The DNA of the CDR3 is TGTGCCAGCAGCCCCACTTCTTCGGGAGATACGCAGTATTTT. It encodes CASSPTSSGDTQYF. The complete variable domain, with remaining parts taken from reference TRBV7-2 and TRBJ2-3, reads GAGVSQSPSNKVTEKGKDVELRCDPISGHTALYWYRQSLGQGLEFLIYFQGNSAPDKSGLPSDRFSAERTGGSVSTLTIQRTQQEDSAVYLCASSPTSSGDTQYFGPGTRLTVL.